The clone carrying this T cell receptor beta chain has just one count. Its cognate antigen is unknown. TCRdb passed the reads through MiXCR, listing each CDR3 protein once. Of fewer than 550,000 distinct CDR3 sequences listed, about 11% are singletons. These data come from a study of T cell repertoires in cytomegalovirus infection. Study-wide context: Matching HLA type and CMV infection were both indicated by public TCR beta signatures.

The length of the CDR3 is 15 residues. V dropped 2 bases and J dropped 3 bases, with 16 bases sitting between them. Germline V lookup: CDR1 GTSNPN, CDR2 SVGIG (reference sequence). Study observations and caveats: CMV-specific TCR beta clonotypes restricted by HLA-C dominated the ex vivo response. CMV carriers having the relevant HLA were flagged by cumulative public TCR beta family frequency.

V is TRBV30 and J is TRBJ1-2, with D possibly matching TRBD1 (5 bases). This clonotype originated in a human donor in good health (CMV status not recorded). Some clones in this sample may be carry-over from other donors' samples. The material sequenced was PBMCs. The CDR3: CAWSRSGPGDYGYTF. CDR3 bases: TGTGCCTGGAGTCGTTCGGGACCAGGCGACTATGGCTACACCTTC.